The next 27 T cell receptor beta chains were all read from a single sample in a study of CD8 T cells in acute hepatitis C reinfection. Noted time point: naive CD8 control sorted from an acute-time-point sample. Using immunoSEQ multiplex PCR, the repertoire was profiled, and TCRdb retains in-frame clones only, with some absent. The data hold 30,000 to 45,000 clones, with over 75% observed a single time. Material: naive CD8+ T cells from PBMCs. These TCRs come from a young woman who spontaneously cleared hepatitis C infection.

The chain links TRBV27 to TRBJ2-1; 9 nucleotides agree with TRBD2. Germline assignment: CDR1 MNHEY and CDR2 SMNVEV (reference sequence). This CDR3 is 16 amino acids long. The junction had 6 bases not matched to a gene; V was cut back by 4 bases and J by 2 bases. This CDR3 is CASSSTGTSPYNEQFF. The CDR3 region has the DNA TGTGCCAGCAGTTCGACCGGGACTAGCCCCTACAATGAGCAGTTCTTC.

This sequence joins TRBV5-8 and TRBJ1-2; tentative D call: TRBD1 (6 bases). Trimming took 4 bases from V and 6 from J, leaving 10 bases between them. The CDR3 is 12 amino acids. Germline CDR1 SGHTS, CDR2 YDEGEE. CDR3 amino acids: CASSLTGNGYTF. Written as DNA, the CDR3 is TGTGCCAGCAGCCTTACAGGGAATGGCTACACCTTC.

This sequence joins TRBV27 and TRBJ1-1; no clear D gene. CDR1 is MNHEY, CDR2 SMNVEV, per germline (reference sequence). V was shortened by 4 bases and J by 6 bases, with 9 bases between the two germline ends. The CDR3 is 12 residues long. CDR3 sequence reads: CASSSGPSEAFF. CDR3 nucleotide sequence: TGTGCCAGCAGTTCTGGGCCTTCTGAAGCTTTCTTT.

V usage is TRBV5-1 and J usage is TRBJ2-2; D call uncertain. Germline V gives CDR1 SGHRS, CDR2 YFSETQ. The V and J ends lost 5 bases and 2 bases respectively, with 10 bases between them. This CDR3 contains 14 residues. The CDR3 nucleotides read TGCGCCAGCAGGATTAGGGCTAACACCGGGGAGCTGTTTTTT. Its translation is CASRIRANTGELFF.

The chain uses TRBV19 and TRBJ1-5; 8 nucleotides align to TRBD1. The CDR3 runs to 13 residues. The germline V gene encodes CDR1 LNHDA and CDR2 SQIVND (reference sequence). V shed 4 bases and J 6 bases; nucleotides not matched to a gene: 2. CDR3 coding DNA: TGTGCCAGTAGTAGCAGGGGGCTTCAGCCCCAGCATTTT. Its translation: CASSSRGLQPQHF.

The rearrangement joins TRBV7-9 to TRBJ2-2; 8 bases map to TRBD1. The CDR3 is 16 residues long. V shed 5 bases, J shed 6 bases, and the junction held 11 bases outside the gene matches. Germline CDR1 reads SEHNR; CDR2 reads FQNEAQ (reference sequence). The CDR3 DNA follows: TGTGCCAGCAGCCTTCCCCAGGGGGCGCCCCCCGGGGAGCTGTTTTTT. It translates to CASSLPQGAPPGELFF.

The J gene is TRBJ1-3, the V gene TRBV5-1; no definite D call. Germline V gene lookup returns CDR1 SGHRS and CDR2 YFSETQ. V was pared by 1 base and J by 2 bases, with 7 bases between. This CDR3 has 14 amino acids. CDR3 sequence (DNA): TGCGCCAGCAGCTTGTCCGACCCTGGAAACACCATATATTTT. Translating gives CASSLSDPGNTIYF.

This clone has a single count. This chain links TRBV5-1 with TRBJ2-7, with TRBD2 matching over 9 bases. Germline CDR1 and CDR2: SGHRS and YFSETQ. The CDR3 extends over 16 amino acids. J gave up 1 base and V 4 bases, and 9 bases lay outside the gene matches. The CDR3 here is CASSAASGTGSYEQYF. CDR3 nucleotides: TGCGCCAGCAGCGCGGCTAGCGGGACGGGTTCCTACGAGCAGTACTTC.

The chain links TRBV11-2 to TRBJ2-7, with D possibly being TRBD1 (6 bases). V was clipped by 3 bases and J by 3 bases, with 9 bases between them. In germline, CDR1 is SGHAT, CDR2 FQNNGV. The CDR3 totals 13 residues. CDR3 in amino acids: CASSFYRDYEQYF. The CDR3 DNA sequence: TGTGCCAGCAGCTTTTACAGGGACTACGAGCAGTACTTC.

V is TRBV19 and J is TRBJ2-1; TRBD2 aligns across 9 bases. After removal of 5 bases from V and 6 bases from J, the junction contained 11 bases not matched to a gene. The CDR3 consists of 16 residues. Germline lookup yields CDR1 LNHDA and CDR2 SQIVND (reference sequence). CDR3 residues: CASSQLSSGEGNEQFF. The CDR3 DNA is TGTGCCAGTAGTCAGCTCTCTAGCGGGGAGGGCAATGAGCAGTTCTTC.

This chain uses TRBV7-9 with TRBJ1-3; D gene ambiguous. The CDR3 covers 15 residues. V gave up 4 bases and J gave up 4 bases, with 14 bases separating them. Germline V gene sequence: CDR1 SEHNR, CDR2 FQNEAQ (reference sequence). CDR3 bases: TGTGCCAGCAGCTCGATTCAAAGCGGGGGAAACACCATATATTTT. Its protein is CASSSIQSGGNTIYF.

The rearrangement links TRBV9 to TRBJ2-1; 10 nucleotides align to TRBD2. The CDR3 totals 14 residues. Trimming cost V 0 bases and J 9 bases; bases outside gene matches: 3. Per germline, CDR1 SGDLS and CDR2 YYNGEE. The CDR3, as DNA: TGTGCCAGCAGCGTAGCTAGCGGGAGTATTGAGCAGTTCTTC. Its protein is CASSVASGSIEQFF.

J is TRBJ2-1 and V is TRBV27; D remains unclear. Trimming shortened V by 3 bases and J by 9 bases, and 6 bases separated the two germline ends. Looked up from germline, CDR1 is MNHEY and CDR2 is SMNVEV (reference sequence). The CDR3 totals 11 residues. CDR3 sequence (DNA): TGTGCCAGCAGTTTGCGCGGTGAGCAGTTCTTC. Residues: CASSLRGEQFF.

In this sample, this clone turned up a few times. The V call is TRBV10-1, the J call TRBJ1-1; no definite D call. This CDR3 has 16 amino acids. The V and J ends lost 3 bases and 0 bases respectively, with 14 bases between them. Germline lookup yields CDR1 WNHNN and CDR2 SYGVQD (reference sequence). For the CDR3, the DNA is TGCGCCAGCAGTGACTTCCCGGCATACATGAACACTGAAGCTTTCTTT. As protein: CASSDFPAYMNTEAFF.

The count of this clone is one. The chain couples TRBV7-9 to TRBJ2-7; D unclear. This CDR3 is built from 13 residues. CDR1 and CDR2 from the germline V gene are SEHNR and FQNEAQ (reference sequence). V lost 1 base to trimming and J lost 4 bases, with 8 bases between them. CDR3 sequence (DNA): TGTGCCAGCAGCTTAGGTAGCCCATACGAGCAGTACTTC. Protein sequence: CASSLGSPYEQYF.

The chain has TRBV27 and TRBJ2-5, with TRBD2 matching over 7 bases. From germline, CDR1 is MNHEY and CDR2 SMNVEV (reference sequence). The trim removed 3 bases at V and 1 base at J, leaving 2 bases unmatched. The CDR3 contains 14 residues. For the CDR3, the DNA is TGTGCCAGCAGTTTTGGGGGGGGCCAAGAGACCCAGTACTTC. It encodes CASSFGGGQETQYF.

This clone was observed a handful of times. The CDR3 sequence: CASSGRYSNQPQHF. The DNA for the CDR3 is TGTGCCAGCAGTGGGCGATATAGCAATCAGCCCCAGCATTTT. The chain carries TRBV27 and TRBJ1-5, with no clear D. This CDR3 comprises 14 residues. V was cut by 5 bases and J by 0 bases, with 8 bases left in between. From germline, CDR1 is MNHEY and CDR2 SMNVEV (reference sequence).

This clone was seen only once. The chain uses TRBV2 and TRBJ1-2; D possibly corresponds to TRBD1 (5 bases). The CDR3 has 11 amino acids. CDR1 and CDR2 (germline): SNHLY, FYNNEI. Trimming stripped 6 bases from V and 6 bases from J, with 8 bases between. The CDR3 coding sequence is TGTGCCAGCAGGACAGCGGATGGCTACACCTTC. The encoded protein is CASRTADGYTF.

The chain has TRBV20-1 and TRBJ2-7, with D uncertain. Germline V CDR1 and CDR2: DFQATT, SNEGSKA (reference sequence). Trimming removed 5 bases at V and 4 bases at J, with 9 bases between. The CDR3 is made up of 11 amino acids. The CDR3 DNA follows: TGCAGTGCTCCGACAAGGTACGAGCAGTACTTC. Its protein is CSAPTRYEQYF.

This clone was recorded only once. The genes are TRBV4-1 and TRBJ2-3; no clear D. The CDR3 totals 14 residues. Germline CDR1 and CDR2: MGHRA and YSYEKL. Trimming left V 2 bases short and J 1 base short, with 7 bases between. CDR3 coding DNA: TGCGCCAGCAGCCAAACCAGCGGCACAGATACGCAGTATTTT. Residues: CASSQTSGTDTQYF.

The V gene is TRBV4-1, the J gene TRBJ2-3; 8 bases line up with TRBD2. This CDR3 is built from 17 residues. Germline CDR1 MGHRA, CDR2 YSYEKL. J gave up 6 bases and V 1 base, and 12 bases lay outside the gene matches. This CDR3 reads CASSQAIIGLASDTQYF. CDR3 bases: TGCGCCAGCAGCCAAGCAATCATCGGACTAGCATCGGATACGCAGTATTTT.

The CDR3: CSVEIAGSQQNTEAFF. The CDR3 DNA is TGCAGCGTTGAGATTGCCGGGAGCCAACAGAACACTGAAGCTTTCTTT. V is TRBV29-1 and J is TRBJ1-1; D is undetermined. Trimming removed 3 bases from V and 1 base from J, with 18 bases in between. CDR1 and CDR2 from the germline V gene are SQVTM and ANQGSEA. The CDR3 has 16 residues.

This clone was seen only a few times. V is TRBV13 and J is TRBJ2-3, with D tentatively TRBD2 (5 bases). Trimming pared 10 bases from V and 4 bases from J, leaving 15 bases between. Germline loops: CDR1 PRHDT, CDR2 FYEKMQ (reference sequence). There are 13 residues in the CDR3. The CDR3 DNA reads TGTGCCACCTCCCTGTGGGAGTCAGATACGCAGTATTTT. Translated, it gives CATSLWESDTQYF.

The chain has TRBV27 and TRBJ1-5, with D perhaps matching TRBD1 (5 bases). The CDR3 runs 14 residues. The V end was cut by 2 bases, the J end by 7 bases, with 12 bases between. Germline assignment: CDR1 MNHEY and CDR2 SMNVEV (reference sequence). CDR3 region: CASSLDKGTQPQHF. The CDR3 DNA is TGTGCCAGCAGTTTAGATAAGGGGACCCAGCCCCAGCATTTT.

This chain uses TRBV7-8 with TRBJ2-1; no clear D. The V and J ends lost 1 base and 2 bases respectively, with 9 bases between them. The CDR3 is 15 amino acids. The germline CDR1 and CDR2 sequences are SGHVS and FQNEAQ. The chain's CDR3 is CASSLVGKPYNEQFF. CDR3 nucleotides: TGTGCCAGCAGCTTAGTAGGGAAACCCTACAATGAGCAGTTCTTC.

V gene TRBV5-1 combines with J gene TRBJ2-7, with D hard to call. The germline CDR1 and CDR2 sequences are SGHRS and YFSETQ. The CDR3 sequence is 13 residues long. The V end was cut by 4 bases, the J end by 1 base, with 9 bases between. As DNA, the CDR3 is TGCGCCAGCAGCCTGGACGGATCCTACGAGCAGTACTTC. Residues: CASSLDGSYEQYF.

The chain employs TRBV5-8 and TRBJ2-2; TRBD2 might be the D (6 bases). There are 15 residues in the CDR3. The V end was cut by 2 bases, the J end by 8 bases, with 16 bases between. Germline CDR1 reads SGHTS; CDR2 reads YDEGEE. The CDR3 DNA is TGTGCCAGCAGCTTTGGCCAGCCCGCGGGGGGGGAGCTGTTTTTT. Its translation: CASSFGQPAGGELFF.